What follows is one TCR beta chain and its context. The antigen remains unidentified. It was negative isolation that provided the CD8+ and CD4+ T cells, whereas TEMRA cells were enriched by FACS. These data originate in a study of CD8 T cells in Susac syndrome. Study-wide context: Within the sequenced group of Susac syndrome patients, more than 5 showed active disease and 8 or 9 were in remission.

With V trimmed by 3 bases and J by 3 bases, 21 bases remained unmatched. The CDR3 loop spans 21 amino acids. The study's findings and limits: The study conceded that relatively few individuals underwent its TCR sequencing and HLA analysis. Detection of Susac-specific public clones gave around 16 in total CD8+ repertoires and about five in CD8+ TEMRA repertoires.

Random hexamers were used to reverse transcribe 0.5 to 1 ug of RNA. Via MiXCR, TCRdb re-called the immunoSEQ multiplex PCR reads, giving one row per CDR3 protein. This table holds about 81,000 distinct CDR3 sequences, about 93% found once. The source is a human donor with Susac syndrome. This chain joins TRBV12-3 or TRBV12-4 and TRBJ2-5; 11 positions match TRBD2. Sequencing was performed on CD8+ T cells from PBMCs. The CDR3 sequence is CASSLGDVAGGPIVHKETQYF. DNA of the CDR3: TGTGCCAGCAGTTTGGGTGATGTAGCGGGAGGGCCGATCGTCCACAAAGAGACCCAGTACTTC.